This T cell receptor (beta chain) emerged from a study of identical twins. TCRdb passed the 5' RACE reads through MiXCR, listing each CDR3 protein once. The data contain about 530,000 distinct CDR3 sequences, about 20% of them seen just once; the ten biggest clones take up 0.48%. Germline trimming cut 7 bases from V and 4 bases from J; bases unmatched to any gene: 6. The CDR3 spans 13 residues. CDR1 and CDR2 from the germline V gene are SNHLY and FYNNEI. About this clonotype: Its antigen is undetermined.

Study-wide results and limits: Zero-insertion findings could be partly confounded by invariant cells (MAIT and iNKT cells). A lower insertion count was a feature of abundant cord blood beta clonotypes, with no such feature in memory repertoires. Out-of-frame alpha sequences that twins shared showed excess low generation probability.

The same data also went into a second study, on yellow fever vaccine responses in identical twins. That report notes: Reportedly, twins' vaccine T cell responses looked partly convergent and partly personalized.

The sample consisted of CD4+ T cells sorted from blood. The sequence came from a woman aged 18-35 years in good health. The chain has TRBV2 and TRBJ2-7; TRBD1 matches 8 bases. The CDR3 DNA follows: TGTGCCAGCAACGTGGACAGGGTTTACGAGCAGTACTTC. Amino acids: CASNVDRVYEQYF. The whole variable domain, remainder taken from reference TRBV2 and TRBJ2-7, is EPEVTQTPSHQVTQMGQEVILRCVPISNHLYFYWYRQILGQKVEFLVSFYNNEISEKSEIFDDQFSVERPDGSNFTLKIRSTKLEDSAMYFCASNVDRVYEQYFGPGTRLTVT.